The present TCR beta chain was sequenced within a study of human T cells and chemical hapten exposure. Study information: TCR yields per sample varied mostly from small pooled library volume differences.

Single cDNA molecules in the library carried unique molecular identifiers attached during preparation. In the study's own analysis: Individual samples carried between roughly 20,000 and 690,600 TCRs, with more than 95,000 as the median. One entry per CDR3 protein, called by TCRdb with MiXCR from the reads. The V and J calls here are based on TCRdb, not the publication. The repertoire holds 100,000 to 150,000 distinct CDR3 sequences, with about 7.7% as singletons. This clonotype has a handful of counts. Its specificity is unknown. A junction end diverges from the germline sequence, so it may reflect a read error. Findings and caveats of the study: TCRs exceeding 1 in 1000 frequency stayed unchanged with DPC sensitization.

The total RNA was obtained from whole blood that was not fractionated. Germline CDR1 and CDR2: MNHEY and SVGAGI. This CDR3 spans 12 amino acids. The V call is TRBV6-5, the J call TRBJ2-7; 8 nucleotides align to TRBD2. This clonotype originated in a human donor in good health. Some clones in this sample may be carry-over from other donors' samples. The sequenced sample was whole blood. This chain's CDR3 is CATLAGPYQQYF. As DNA, the CDR3 is TGTGCCACCTTAGCGGGACCCTACCAGCAGTACTTC.